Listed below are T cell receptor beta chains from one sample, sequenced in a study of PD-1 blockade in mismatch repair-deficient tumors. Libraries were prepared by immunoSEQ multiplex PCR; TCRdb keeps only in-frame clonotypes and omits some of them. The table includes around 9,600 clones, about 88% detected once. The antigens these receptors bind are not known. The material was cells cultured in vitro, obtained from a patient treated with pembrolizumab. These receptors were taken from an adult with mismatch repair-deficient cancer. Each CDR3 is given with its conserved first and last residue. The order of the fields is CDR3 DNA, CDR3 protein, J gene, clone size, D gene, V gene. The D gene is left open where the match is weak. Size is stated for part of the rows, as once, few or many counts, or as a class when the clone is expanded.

CDR3nt: TGTGCCAGCAGCCAAGGCGGTCCTAAGGACGAGCAGTACTTC; CDR3aa: CASSQGGPKDEQYF; j_gene: TRBJ2-7; abundance: -; d_gene: -; v_gene: TRBV4-2
CDR3nt: TGTGCCAGCAGCTTGACACAGTATGGCTACACCTTC; CDR3aa: CASSLTQYGYTF; j_gene: TRBJ1-2; abundance: -; d_gene: -; v_gene: TRBV5-6
CDR3nt: TGTGCCACAGGGACAGTGAACACCGGGGAGCTGTTTTTT; CDR3aa: CATGTVNTGELFF; j_gene: TRBJ2-2; abundance: -; d_gene: TRBD1; v_gene: TRBV10-3
CDR3nt: TGTGCCAGTAGCCCTACAGGACTCCAAGGGACGAACACCGGGGAGCTGTTTTTT; CDR3aa: CASSPTGLQGTNTGELFF; j_gene: TRBJ2-2; abundance: -; d_gene: -; v_gene: TRBV19
CDR3nt: TGTGCCTGGGGTCGGGACACCGGGGAGCTGTTTTTT; CDR3aa: CAWGRDTGELFF; j_gene: TRBJ2-2; abundance: -; d_gene: -; v_gene: TRBV30
CDR3nt: TGCGCCAGCAGCTTGGGTCGGGGGTCCTACGAGCAGTACTTC; CDR3aa: CASSLGRGSYEQYF; j_gene: TRBJ2-7; abundance: few; d_gene: -; v_gene: TRBV5-1
CDR3nt: TGTGCCAGCAGCTCTTTAGCGGGCAGACACTACGAGCAGTACTTC; CDR3aa: CASSSLAGRHYEQYF; j_gene: TRBJ2-7; abundance: -; d_gene: TRBD2; v_gene: TRBV11-2
CDR3nt: TGCAGCGTGGGGGACAGGGCCTCTGGCTACACCTTC; CDR3aa: CSVGDRASGYTF; j_gene: TRBJ1-2; abundance: once; d_gene: TRBD1; v_gene: TRBV29-1
CDR3nt: TGTGCCAGCAGTTTCAGGGGGCGAGGTTTTGGTGAAGCTTTCTTT; CDR3aa: CASSFRGRGFGEAFF; j_gene: TRBJ1-1; abundance: once; d_gene: TRBD1; v_gene: TRBV28
CDR3nt: TGTGCCAGCAGCTTTCTCCGACAGGCAGGCACTGAAGCTTTCTTT; CDR3aa: CASSFLRQAGTEAFF; j_gene: TRBJ1-1; abundance: once; d_gene: -; v_gene: TRBV7-9
CDR3nt: TGTGCCAGCAGTTTATACCCTCGGGACAGGGTGGAGTACTTC; CDR3aa: CASSLYPRDRVEYF; j_gene: TRBJ2-5; abundance: once; d_gene: TRBD1; v_gene: TRBV27